This T cell receptor (beta chain) was observed in a study of T cells in Graves' hyperthyroidism and ophthalmopathy. Study-wide findings and caveats: Blood shared most expanded thyroid clonotypes above 0.001.

Each patient was aged 18 to 65 and had newly diagnosed hyperthyroidism of under 2 months' duration. Reasons for excluding patients were uncontrolled infection, other autoimmune disease, pregnancy or lactation. The authors took PBMCs from 8 to 10 ml fresh peripheral blood. This clonotype was seen many times. Its antigen is as yet unknown. It was RNA transcripts that yielded the amplified TCR beta CDR3 regions. HTBI primers were the set used in a first-round RT-PCR of the TCR CDR3. TCRdb processed the multiplex PCR reads anew with MiXCR; each CDR3 protein has one entry. The sample has around 800,000 distinct CDR3 sequences, over 35% seen once; the top ten hold about 9%. The CDR3 length is 12 residues. Germline V gene sequence: CDR1 SQVTM, CDR2 ANQGSEA. V dropped 6 bases and J dropped 1 base, with 9 bases sitting between them.

The receptor was derived from a man aged 18-30 years with Graves' hyperthyroidism. The chain links TRBV29-1 to TRBJ1-1; D ambiguous. Sequenced material: blood. CDR3 loop: CSVARENTEAFF. CDR3 nucleotides: TGCAGCGTCGCCCGGGAGAACACTGAAGCTTTCTTT.